The TCR beta chain under discussion was sequenced for a study of blood T cell repertoires in COVID-19. On the study more broadly: Samples representing acute and convalescent COVID-19 were sourced from the United States, Italy and Spain. In each case, the material was cDNA or gDNA derived from T cells, B-cell-depleted T cells, or PBMCs.

The CDR3 has 18 residues. Germline CDR1 is SNHLY and CDR2 is FYNNEI. V shed 2 bases and J shed 6 bases, with 23 bases lying between them. As processed by the authors: Reference gene primer amplification gave estimated nucleated cell counts. The protocol was immunoSEQ multiplex PCR, while the TCRdb copy is restricted to in-frame clones and leaves out a portion. The V and J calls and clone size were taken over from that table, and D and trimming were inferred from the DNA. The sample lists 43,000 or so clones, 90% to 95% occurring once. The specimen was peripheral blood. This receptor was identified in a human donor in a cohort sampled during active COVID-19. V and J are TRBV2 and TRBJ2-1, with D possibly being TRBD2 (7 bases). The CDR3 DNA reads TGTGCCAGCAGTGAAAAGGGGAGGGGGAACAAAGTCCCCAATGAGCAGTTCTTC. It specifies CASSEKGRGNKVPNEQFF.